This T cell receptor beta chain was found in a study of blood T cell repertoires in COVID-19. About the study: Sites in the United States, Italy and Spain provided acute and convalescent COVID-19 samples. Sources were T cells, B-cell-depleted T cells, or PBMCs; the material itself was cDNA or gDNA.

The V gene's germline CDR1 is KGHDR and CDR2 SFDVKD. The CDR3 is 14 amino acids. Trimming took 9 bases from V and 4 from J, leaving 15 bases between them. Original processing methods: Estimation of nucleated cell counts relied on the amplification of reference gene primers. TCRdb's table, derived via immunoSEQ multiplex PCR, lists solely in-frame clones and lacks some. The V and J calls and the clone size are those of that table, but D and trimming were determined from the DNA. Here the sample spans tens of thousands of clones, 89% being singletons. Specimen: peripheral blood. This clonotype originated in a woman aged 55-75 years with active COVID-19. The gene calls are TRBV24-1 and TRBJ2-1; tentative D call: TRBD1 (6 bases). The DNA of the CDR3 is TGTGCCACCTCTGTGTCAGGGGCTTACAATGAGCAGTTCTTC. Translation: CATSVSGAYNEQFF.